Given below is one T cell receptor beta chain in context. Its antigen is not identified. These data come from a study of cytomegalovirus exposure and HLA in healthy donors. PCR involved 60 Vbeta and 13 Jbeta primers. Only in-frame clones appear in the TCRdb table, and some are missing; sequencing was by immunoSEQ multiplex PCR. The repertoire has approximately 100,000 clones, around 76% of them found once; the top ten carry 3% to 4%. V shed 2 bases and J shed 7 bases, with 11 bases lying between them. In germline, CDR1 is GTSNPN, CDR2 SVGIG (reference sequence). This CDR3 is built from 13 residues. Overall study results and limits: Researchers counted roughly 150 TCR beta chains as cytomegalovirus-associated. A later analysis reportedly found fewer N-insertions in an Asian-associated ancestry cluster than the roughly 670-donor mean. The study assumed roughly uniform donor sequencing depth for presence/absence analyses.

This TCR derives from a woman aged 45 to 65 in good health and CMV-seropositive. Source material: PBMCs. The V gene is TRBV30, the J gene TRBJ1-4; no definite D call. The CDR3 nucleotides read TGTGCCTGGAGTTCGCCCGAGGGTGAAAAACTGTTTTTT. It specifies CAWSSPEGEKLFF.